This entry is about one TCR beta chain. These data belong to a study of blood T cell repertoires in COVID-19. This CDR3 contains 16 residues. CDR1 MDHEN and CDR2 SYDVKM come from the germline V gene. Trimming stripped 5 bases from V and 2 bases from J, with 18 bases between. The assay was immunoSEQ multiplex PCR, and TCRdb's table has in-frame clones only and misses some. The sample has some 150,000 clones, 81% seen once; the top ten hold roughly 9%. The sequence was collected from an older woman with active or convalescent COVID-19. The chain recombines TRBV28 with TRBJ1-2; D is uncertain. Material for sequencing was peripheral blood. As DNA, the CDR3 is TGTGCCAGCAGTCGCCAGACACCTTCGCCAAACTATGGCTACACCTTC. Translation gives CASSRQTPSPNYGYTF.